Below, 22 T cell receptor beta chains from the same sample are listed, as sequenced in a study of PD-1 blockade in mismatch repair-deficient tumors. The assay was immunoSEQ multiplex PCR, and TCRdb's table has in-frame clones only and misses some. The sample shows 30,000 to 45,000 clones, 65% to 85% of them seen only once. The sequencing used PBMCs, collected around 40 weeks after starting pembrolizumab. The receptors stem from an adult with mismatch repair-deficient cancer.

The chain is built from TRBV11-2 and TRBJ2-5; 7 bases align to TRBD2. V gave up 1 base and J gave up 3 bases; unmatched junction bases: 2. Germline lookup yields CDR1 SGHAT and CDR2 FQNNGV. The CDR3 length is 14 residues. This chain's CDR3 is CASSLAGTKETQYF. CDR3 in DNA: TGTGCCAGCAGCTTAGCCGGGACTAAAGAGACCCAGTACTTC.

The chain joins TRBV28 to TRBJ2-5; D gene ambiguous. Germline V gene data show CDR1 as MDHEN and CDR2 as SYDVKM. V was pared by 7 bases and J by 2 bases, with 14 bases between. The CDR3 length is 14 residues. The CDR3, as DNA: TGTGCCAGCATCCCCATGAGGCAGCAAGAGACCCAGTACTTC. This gives the protein CASIPMRQQETQYF. The full variable domain, in which reference TRBV28 and TRBJ2-5 provide the parts outside the CDR3, is DVKVTQSSRYLVKRTGEKVFLECVQDMDHENMFWYRQDPGLGLRLIYFSYDVKMKEKGDIPEGYSVSREKKERFSLILESASTNQTSMYLCASIPMRQQETQYFGPGTRLLVL.

The chain uses TRBV25-1 and TRBJ1-2, with TRBD1 identical over 7 bases. Germline CDR1 MGHDK, CDR2 SYGVNS. This CDR3 contains 13 residues. With 3 bases clipped from V and 7 bases from J, the junction kept 5 bases outside the gene matches. The CDR3: CASSDTGESGYTF. The CDR3 nucleotides read TGTGCCAGCAGTGACACAGGGGAAAGTGGCTACACCTTC.

CDR3 protein: CAWSLPGGPYNEQFF. CDR3 coding DNA: TGTGCCTGGAGCCTCCCGGGGGGACCCTACAATGAGCAGTTCTTC. V and J are TRBV30 and TRBJ2-1, with TRBD2 matching 7 bases. With 3 bases clipped from V and 2 bases from J, the junction kept 7 bases outside the gene matches. In germline, CDR1 is GTSNPN, CDR2 SVGIG (reference sequence). The CDR3 sequence is 15 residues long.

The V gene is TRBV28, the J gene TRBJ1-2, with D possibly matching TRBD1 (6 bases). This CDR3 contains 15 residues. The germline CDR1 and CDR2 sequences are MDHEN and SYDVKM. Deletions cut 8 bases from V and 2 bases from J, with 18 bases between. The DNA of the CDR3 is TGTGCCAGCTTAGGGACCCGGGACACCAACTATGGCTACACCTTC. Its protein product is CASLGTRDTNYGYTF.

The CDR3 loop is CASSQGLAGGYEQFF. CDR3 nucleotide sequence: TGTGCCAGCAGCCAAGGGCTAGCGGGAGGGTATGAGCAGTTCTTC. The V gene is TRBV14, the J gene TRBJ2-1, with 12 nucleotides matching TRBD2. Germline trimming cut 1 base from V and 8 bases from J; bases unmatched to any gene: 3. Germline CDR1 and CDR2: SGHDN and FVKESK. This CDR3 is built from 15 residues.

This chain joins TRBV28 and TRBJ2-7; tentative D call: TRBD2 (6 bases). CDR3 length: 15 amino acids. Per germline, CDR1 MDHEN and CDR2 SYDVKM. Trimming removed 6 bases from V and 6 bases from J, with 21 bases in between. CDR3 in DNA: TGTGCCAGCAGCCCCCGGGGACTCCCCTTAGCCGAGCAGTACTTC. It yields the protein CASSPRGLPLAEQYF.

The CDR3 loop is CASSIMGGGTDTQYF. CDR3 bases: TGTGCCAGTAGTATAATGGGAGGAGGCACAGATACGCAGTATTTT. This chain connects TRBV19 to TRBJ2-3; TRBD2 is a possible D gene (6 bases). The germline gives CDR1 LNHDA, CDR2 SQIVND (reference sequence). V was clipped by 2 bases and J by 1 base, with 10 bases between them. This CDR3 spans 15 amino acids.

V gene TRBV27 combines with J gene TRBJ1-2, with no clear D. This CDR3 is built from 11 residues. Germline lookup yields CDR1 MNHEY and CDR2 SMNVEV (reference sequence). The CDR3 nucleotides read TGTGCAGCAAGTCAGGTTAAAGGCTACACCTTC. Residues: CAASQVKGYTF.

V usage is TRBV9 and J usage is TRBJ2-1, with 11 bases aligning to TRBD2. Trimming at V came to 0 bases and at J to 4 bases, leaving 6 bases not matched to a gene. CDR3 length: 17 residues. From germline, CDR1 is SGDLS and CDR2 YYNGEE. The CDR3 nucleotides are TGTGCCAGCAGCGTAGCTGGGACTAGCGGTTTTTACAATGAGCAGTTCTTC. This encodes CASSVAGTSGFYNEQFF.

This clone has only a few counts. V usage is TRBV7-2 and J usage is TRBJ2-7, with a possible D match to TRBD1 (6 bases). Deletions cut 3 bases from V and 6 bases from J, with 9 bases between. The CDR3 consists of 12 residues. Germline-derived CDR1 and CDR2 are SGHTA and FQGNSA. CDR3 bases: TGTGCCAGCAGCTTTAGGGGGTTCGAGCAGTACTTC. Translating it yields CASSFRGFEQYF.

This clone has only one observation. The rearrangement joins TRBV6-7 to TRBJ2-1; 8 nucleotides align to TRBD2. TRBV6-7 is classed as an ORF, of uncertain function. With V trimmed by 10 bases and J by 9 bases, 17 bases remained unmatched. The CDR3 extends over 15 amino acids. The CDR3 coding sequence is TGTGCCACCCTGCGGGGTAGCGGGAAGGTCGGTGAGCAGTTCTTC. This codes for CATLRGSGKVGEQFF.

The chain combines TRBV7-9 with TRBJ2-7; 7 nucleotides align to TRBD2. CDR3 length: 13 amino acids. V lost 4 bases to trimming and J lost 1 base; unmatched junction nucleotides: 1. Germline V gives CDR1 SEHNR, CDR2 FQNEAQ (reference sequence). The CDR3: CASSSGLSYEQYF. As DNA, the CDR3 is TGTGCCAGCAGCTCGGGACTATCCTACGAGCAGTACTTC.

This clone was seen once. The chain joins TRBV5-1 to TRBJ2-7; D is possibly TRBD1 (6 bases). Germline CDR1 SGHRS, CDR2 YFSETQ. This CDR3 has 15 amino acids. Trimming left V 4 bases short and J 0 bases short, with 14 bases between. This chain's CDR3 is CASSPQGLLSYEQYF. In nucleotides, the CDR3 is TGCGCCAGCAGCCCACAGGGCCTTCTCTCCTACGAGCAGTACTTC.

The chain has TRBV5-6 and TRBJ1-1; unclear D gene. V was cut by 2 bases and J by 5 bases, with 16 bases left in between. CDR3 length: 15 amino acids. The germline CDR1 and CDR2 sequences are SGHDT and YYEEEE. The CDR3 sequence is CASSFRSVSRTEAFF. In nucleotides, the CDR3 is TGTGCCAGCAGCTTCCGTTCTGTATCTCGGACTGAAGCTTTCTTT.

This sequence joins TRBV2 and TRBJ2-3; a possible D gene is TRBD2 (5 bases). The length of the CDR3 is 16 residues. Germline V lookup: CDR1 SNHLY, CDR2 FYNNEI. V shed 6 bases and J shed 0 bases, with 16 bases lying between them. DNA of the CDR3: TGTGCCAGCAGGGTTGGCGGGCAATCCAGCACAGATACGCAGTATTTT. It encodes CASRVGGQSSTDTQYF.

The V gene is TRBV6-1, the J gene TRBJ1-5; possibly TRBD1 for D (5 bases). This CDR3 contains 16 residues. Deletions cut 3 bases from V and 2 bases from J, with 14 bases between. Germline values: CDR1 MNHNS, CDR2 SASEGT. The CDR3 nucleotides read TGTGCCAGCAGTGACGGTGCGGGGGAGGGCAATCAGCCCCAGCATTTT. This translates into CASSDGAGEGNQPQHF.

This chain connects TRBV7-2 to TRBJ1-5; weak D call: TRBD1 (6 bases). The V and J ends lost 5 bases and 5 bases respectively, with 10 bases between them. The CDR3 sequence is 13 residues long. Germline values: CDR1 SGHTA, CDR2 FQGNSA. In DNA, the CDR3 is TGTGCCAGCAGCCCAGGGGAGTATCAGCCCCAGCATTTT. This encodes CASSPGEYQPQHF.

The chain uses TRBV11-2 and TRBJ2-1; no firm D call. The CDR3 consists of 14 residues. Germline assignment: CDR1 SGHAT and CDR2 FQNNGV. The V gene lost 2 bases and the J gene lost 10 bases, with 15 bases spanning the gap. CDR3 amino acids: CASSLTPAANEQFF. The CDR3 region has the DNA TGTGCCAGCAGCTTAACCCCCGCGGCTAACGAGCAGTTCTTC.

The chain's CDR3 is CASSLVGGGETQYF. For the CDR3, the DNA is TGTGCCAGCAGCTTGGTTGGGGGAGGAGAGACCCAGTACTTC. The V call is TRBV7-9, the J call TRBJ2-5, with TRBD2 as a possible D gene (6 bases). CDR3 size: 14 residues. The V gene lost 3 bases and the J gene lost 4 bases, with 12 bases spanning the gap. Germline loops: CDR1 SEHNR, CDR2 FQNEAQ (reference sequence). The full variable domain, with the rest looked up from reference TRBV7-9 and TRBJ2-5, is DTGVSQNPRHKITKRGQNVTFRCDPISEHNRLYWYRQTLGQGPEFLTYFQNEAQLEKSRLLSDRFSAERPKGSFSTLEIQRTEQGDSAMYLCASSLVGGGETQYFGPGTRLLVL.

The rearrangement joins TRBV6-4 to TRBJ1-2, with 11 positions matching TRBD1. Unmatched junction bases numbered 11, after V lost 0 bases and J lost 8 bases. CDR3 length: 17 residues. The germline V gene encodes CDR1 MRHNA and CDR2 SNTAGT. CDR3 DNA sequence: TGTGCCAGCAGTGACTCGGGGATGGGACAGGGGGAGTACGGCTACACCTTC. Protein product: CASSDSGMGQGEYGYTF.

The chain couples TRBV7-8 to TRBJ1-1; tentatively, D is TRBD1 (5 bases). The V end lost 7 bases, the J end lost 8 bases, and 14 bases lay between the germline ends. Germline values: CDR1 SGHVS, CDR2 FQNEAQ. This CDR3 comprises 12 residues. The CDR3 coding sequence is TGTGCCAGCATGAGCAGGGCTGGAGAAGCTTTCTTT. Translating it yields CASMSRAGEAFF.